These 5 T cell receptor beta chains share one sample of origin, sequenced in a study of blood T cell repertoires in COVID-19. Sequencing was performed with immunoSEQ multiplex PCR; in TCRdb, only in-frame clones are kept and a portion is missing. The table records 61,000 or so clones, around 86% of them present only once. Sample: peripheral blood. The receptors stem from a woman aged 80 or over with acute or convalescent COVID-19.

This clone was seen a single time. The CDR3: CASSLARSGSMYEQYF. CDR3 coding DNA: TGTGCCAGCAGCTTAGCGCGGAGCGGGAGTATGTACGAGCAGTACTTC. V and J are TRBV11-1 and TRBJ2-7, with TRBD2 identical over 8 bases. The V and J ends lost 0 bases and 4 bases, in that order; junction bases with no gene match: 8. CDR1 SGHAT and CDR2 FQDESV come from the germline V gene (reference sequence). This CDR3 contains 16 residues.

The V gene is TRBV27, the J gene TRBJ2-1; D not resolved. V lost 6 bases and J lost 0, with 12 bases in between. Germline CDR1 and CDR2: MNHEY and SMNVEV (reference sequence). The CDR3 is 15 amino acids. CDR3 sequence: CASSLRRSSYNEQFF. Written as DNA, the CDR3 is TGTGCCAGCAGCTTGCGCCGGAGCTCCTACAATGAGCAGTTCTTC.

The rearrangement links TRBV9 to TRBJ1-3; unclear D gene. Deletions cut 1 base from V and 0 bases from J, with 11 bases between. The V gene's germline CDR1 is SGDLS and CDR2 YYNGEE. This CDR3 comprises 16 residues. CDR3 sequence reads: CASSVSRRFSGNTIYF. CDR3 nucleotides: TGTGCCAGCAGCGTATCCCGGCGGTTCTCTGGAAACACCATATATTTT.

CDR3 amino acids: CASSAHLEGQEPLHF. DNA of the CDR3: TGTGCCAGCAGCGCCCACCTGGAAGGACAAGAGCCCCTCCACTTT. The chain has TRBV9 and TRBJ1-6, with TRBD1 as a possible D gene (5 bases). This CDR3 region has 15 residues. V lost 3 bases and J lost 13, with 20 bases in between. CDR1 and CDR2 from the germline V gene are SGDLS and YYNGEE. Drawing the rest from reference TRBV9 and TRBJ1-6, the complete variable domain is DSGVTQTPKHLITATGQRVTLRCSPRSGDLSVYWYQQSLDQGLQFLIQYYNGEERAKGNILERFSAQQFPDLHSELNLSSLELGDSALYFCASSAHLEGQEPLHFGNGTRLTVT.

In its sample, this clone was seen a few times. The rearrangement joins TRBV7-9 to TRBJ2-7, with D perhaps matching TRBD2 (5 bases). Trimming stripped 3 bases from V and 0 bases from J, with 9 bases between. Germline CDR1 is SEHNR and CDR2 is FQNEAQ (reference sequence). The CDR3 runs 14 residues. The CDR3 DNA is TGTGCCAGCAGCTTCCAGCGGAGCTCCTACGAGCAGTACTTC. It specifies CASSFQRSSYEQYF.